The rows below give T cell receptor beta chains drawn from one sample of a study of shared clonotypes between healthy human individuals. Method: immunoSEQ multiplex PCR; TCRdb's copy keeps in-frame clones and lacks some. This table holds about 1.5 million clones, approximately 98% found once. Input material: naive CD4+ T cells sorted from blood. The receptors derive from a man aged 30 to 39 in good health. CDR3s include the opening cysteine and the closing phenylalanine or tryptophan. A D gene is named only where the DNA matches it firmly. Expanded clones get a size class; other rows say once, few or many, or leave the size out.

d_gene: TRBD1
abundance: .
j_gene: TRBJ1-1
v_gene: TRBV5-1
CDR3aa: CASSLTHQKTGGTEAFF
CDR3nt: TGCGCCAGCAGCTTAACACACCAAAAAACAGGGGGCACTGAAGCTTTCTTT

d_gene: .
abundance: .
j_gene: TRBJ2-7
v_gene: TRBV5-4
CDR3aa: CASSSTSSYEQYF
CDR3nt: TGTGCCAGCAGCTCTACTAGCTCCTACGAGCAGTACTTC

d_gene: .
abundance: .
j_gene: TRBJ2-1
v_gene: TRBV5-1
CDR3aa: CASSDLVNEQFF
CDR3nt: TGCGCCAGCAGCGACTTAGTCAATGAGCAGTTCTTC

d_gene: TRBD1
abundance: .
j_gene: TRBJ2-7
v_gene: TRBV27
CDR3aa: CASSLVPGTGRGEQYF
CDR3nt: TGTGCCAGCAGTCTCGTTCCCGGGACAGGGAGGGGCGAGCAGTACTTC

d_gene: TRBD1
abundance: .
j_gene: TRBJ2-7
v_gene: TRBV6-6
CDR3aa: CASSSLPGQATYEQYF
CDR3nt: TGTGCCAGCAGTTCCCTACCGGGACAGGCTACGTACGAGCAGTACTTC

d_gene: .
abundance: .
j_gene: TRBJ1-5
v_gene: TRBV2
CDR3aa: CASMDTGNQPQHF
CDR3nt: TGTGCCAGCATGGATACAGGAAATCAGCCCCAGCATTTT

d_gene: TRBD1
abundance: .
j_gene: TRBJ1-1
v_gene: TRBV6-5
CDR3aa: CASSSDRTGTEAFF
CDR3nt: TGTGCCAGCAGTTCGGACAGGACGGGCACTGAAGCTTTCTTT

d_gene: .
abundance: .
j_gene: TRBJ1-3
v_gene: TRBV5-4
CDR3aa: CASSLGGSRNTIYF
CDR3nt: TGTGCCAGCAGCTTGGGAGGGAGTAGAAACACCATATATTTT

d_gene: .
abundance: .
j_gene: TRBJ1-1
v_gene: TRBV4-3
CDR3aa: CASSQDRVGRTEAFF
CDR3nt: TGCGCCAGCAGCCAAGACAGGGTAGGAAGAACTGAAGCTTTCTTT

d_gene: .
abundance: .
j_gene: TRBJ1-2
v_gene: TRBV5-1
CDR3aa: CASSLGMRLSTEGYTF
CDR3nt: TGCGCCAGCAGCTTGGGCATGAGACTTTCGACGGAAGGCTACACCTTC

d_gene: TRBD1
abundance: .
j_gene: TRBJ2-7
v_gene: TRBV28
CDR3aa: CASSPRFGTGIYEQYF
CDR3nt: TGTGCCAGCAGTCCCAGGTTCGGGACAGGGATCTACGAGCAGTACTTC

d_gene: TRBD2
abundance: .
j_gene: TRBJ2-7
v_gene: TRBV11-3
CDR3aa: CASSLGPGLAGLSSYEQYF
CDR3nt: TGTGCCAGCAGCTTGGGTCCGGGACTAGCGGGTCTGAGCTCCTACGAGCAGTACTTC

d_gene: .
abundance: .
j_gene: TRBJ2-5
v_gene: TRBV7-8
CDR3aa: CASSLVGAGQIQETQYF
CDR3nt: TGTGCCAGCAGCTTAGTAGGGGCGGGACAGATCCAAGAGACCCAGTACTTC

d_gene: .
abundance: .
j_gene: TRBJ1-4
v_gene: TRBV11-2
CDR3aa: CASSSGGQLFF
CDR3nt: TGTGCCAGCAGCTCGGGAGGACAACTGTTTTTT

d_gene: .
abundance: once
j_gene: TRBJ1-4
v_gene: TRBV6-1
CDR3aa: CASSREWDSKLFF
CDR3nt: TGTGCCAGCAGCCGGGAATGGGATTCAAAACTGTTTTTT

d_gene: TRBD1
abundance: .
j_gene: TRBJ2-7
v_gene: TRBV28
CDR3aa: CASSPGQGYEQYF
CDR3nt: TGTGCCAGCAGCCCGGGACAGGGCTACGAGCAGTACTTC

d_gene: .
abundance: .
j_gene: TRBJ1-5
v_gene: TRBV27
CDR3aa: CASSSSLNQPQHF
CDR3nt: TGTGCCAGCAGTTCTAGCCTCAATCAGCCCCAGCATTTT

d_gene: .
abundance: .
j_gene: TRBJ2-1
v_gene: TRBV29-1
CDR3aa: CSVQSSSYNEQFF
CDR3nt: TGCAGCGTTCAGTCTAGCTCCTACAATGAGCAGTTCTTC

d_gene: TRBD2
abundance: once
j_gene: TRBJ2-7
v_gene: TRBV7-2
CDR3aa: CASTLGLAGGFYEQYF
CDR3nt: TGTGCCAGCACCCTGGGACTAGCGGGAGGGTTCTACGAGCAGTACTTC

d_gene: TRBD1
abundance: .
j_gene: TRBJ2-7
v_gene: TRBV13
CDR3aa: CAMGDRYSYEQYF
CDR3nt: TGTGCCATGGGGGACAGGTATTCCTACGAGCAGTACTTC

d_gene: .
abundance: .
j_gene: TRBJ2-5
v_gene: TRBV5-1
CDR3aa: CASSLRQETQYF
CDR3nt: TGCGCCAGCAGCTTGCGCCAAGAGACCCAGTACTTC

d_gene: .
abundance: .
j_gene: TRBJ1-1
v_gene: TRBV6-5
CDR3aa: CASRARVVTEAFF
CDR3nt: TGTGCCAGCAGGGCTAGGGTCGTCACTGAAGCTTTCTTT

d_gene: .
abundance: .
j_gene: TRBJ2-5
v_gene: TRBV9
CDR3aa: CASSVRGEGTQYF
CDR3nt: TGTGCCAGCAGCGTAAGGGGGGAAGGGACCCAGTACTTC

d_gene: .
abundance: .
j_gene: TRBJ2-7
v_gene: TRBV2
CDR3aa: CAIRGGADEQYF
CDR3nt: TGTGCCATTCGAGGGGGGGCGGACGAGCAGTACTTC

d_gene: .
abundance: .
j_gene: TRBJ2-6
v_gene: TRBV7-6
CDR3aa: CASSLFPLSGANVLTF
CDR3nt: TGTGCCAGCAGCTTATTCCCATTGTCTGGGGCCAACGTCCTGACTTTC

d_gene: .
abundance: .
j_gene: TRBJ2-3
v_gene: TRBV7-3
CDR3aa: CASSAGSTDTQYF
CDR3nt: TGTGCCAGCAGCGCAGGGAGCACAGATACGCAGTATTTT

d_gene: .
abundance: .
j_gene: TRBJ2-1
v_gene: TRBV30
CDR3aa: CAWSVSGSQQFF
CDR3nt: TGTGCCTGGAGTGTTAGTGGGAGTCAGCAGTTCTTC

d_gene: .
abundance: once
j_gene: TRBJ2-5
v_gene: TRBV7-9
CDR3aa: CASSFRSLKFRDQETQYF
CDR3nt: TGTGCCAGCAGCTTTAGATCCCTCAAGTTCCGGGACCAAGAGACCCAGTACTTC

d_gene: TRBD2
abundance: .
j_gene: TRBJ2-7
v_gene: TRBV2
CDR3aa: CASRVTSGEPGEQYF
CDR3nt: TGTGCCAGCAGGGTGACTAGCGGGGAACCTGGCGAGCAGTACTTC

d_gene: .
abundance: .
j_gene: TRBJ2-1
v_gene: TRBV2
CDR3aa: CASSSPGSSSYNEQFF
CDR3nt: TGTGCCAGCAGCTCGCCGGGTTCTAGCTCCTACAATGAGCAGTTCTTC

d_gene: TRBD1
abundance: .
j_gene: TRBJ1-4
v_gene: TRBV5-1
CDR3aa: CASSLGQSEKLFF
CDR3nt: TGCGCCAGCAGCCTGGGACAGAGCGAAAAACTGTTTTTT

d_gene: .
abundance: .
j_gene: TRBJ2-1
v_gene: TRBV9
CDR3aa: CASSVKWEPSSYNEQFF
CDR3nt: TGTGCCAGCAGCGTAAAGTGGGAGCCGAGCTCCTACAATGAGCAGTTCTTC

d_gene: TRBD2
abundance: .
j_gene: TRBJ2-1
v_gene: TRBV7-9
CDR3aa: CASSKGGASSGVLGNEQFF
CDR3nt: TGTGCCAGCAGCAAAGGAGGTGCGTCTAGCGGGGTACTGGGCAATGAGCAGTTCTTC

d_gene: .
abundance: .
j_gene: TRBJ2-6
v_gene: TRBV30
CDR3aa: CAWSVRGQGRSGANVLTF
CDR3nt: TGTGCCTGGAGTGTACGGGGGCAGGGCCGCTCTGGGGCCAACGTCCTGACTTTC

d_gene: .
abundance: .
j_gene: TRBJ1-5
v_gene: TRBV28
CDR3aa: CASSLFNQPQHF
CDR3nt: TGTGCCAGCAGTTTGTTCAACCAGCCCCAGCATTTT